Presented here are 7 T cell receptor beta chains from one specimen sequenced in a study of cytomegalovirus exposure and HLA in healthy donors. Amplification used 60 Vbeta primers and 13 Jbeta primers. Sequenced by immunoSEQ multiplex PCR; TCRdb stores in-frame clones only, minus some. The repertoire holds approximately 140,000 clones, with just under 85% as singletons. The sequenced material came from PBMCs. The receptors were gathered from a middle-aged man in good health and CMV-seropositive.

The rearrangement uses TRBV6-5 and TRBJ1-2; 8 bases align to TRBD1. V was pared by 2 bases and J by 7 bases, with 6 bases of the junction left unmatched. Germline assignment: CDR1 MNHEY and CDR2 SVGAGI. This CDR3 has 14 amino acids. The DNA of the CDR3 is TGTGCCAGCAGTTACGGACAGGGTGTTTCTGGCTACACCTTC. Residues: CASSYGQGVSGYTF.

The chain combines TRBV6-6 with TRBJ1-5; possible D gene TRBD1, 6 bases. The V end lost 2 bases, the J end lost 3 bases, and 8 bases lay between the germline ends. CDR1 is MNHNY, CDR2 SVGAGI, per germline (reference sequence). CDR3 size: 14 residues. The CDR3 region has the DNA TGTGCCAGCAGTTACGGGGGGGCCAATCAGCCCCAGCATTTT. Translated: CASSYGGANQPQHF.

The gene calls are TRBV6-6 and TRBJ2-7; 8 bases fit TRBD1. Losses at the gene ends were 6 bases for V and 7 bases for J; bases not matched to a gene: 14. Germline V gene lookup returns CDR1 MNHNY and CDR2 SVGAGI (reference sequence). The CDR3 has 15 residues. In nucleotides, the CDR3 is TGTGCCAGCAGATTAGACAGGGGCGCTTCAGAGGAGCAGTACTTC. It encodes CASRLDRGASEEQYF.

The chain recombines TRBV7-2 with TRBJ2-7; 9 bases agree with TRBD1. There are 15 residues in the CDR3. Germline V gene lookup returns CDR1 SGHTA and CDR2 FQGNSA. The trim removed 4 bases at V and 5 bases at J, leaving 9 bases unmatched. The CDR3 nucleotides are TGTGCCAGCAGCTCATCCGGGACAGGGTTGAACGAGCAGTACTTC. This gives the protein CASSSSGTGLNEQYF. Complete variable domain (other parts from reference TRBV7-2 and TRBJ2-7): GAGVSQSPSNKVTEKGKDVELRCDPISGHTALYWYRQSLGQGLEFLIYFQGNSAPDKSGLPSDRFSAERTGGSVSTLTIQRTQQEDSAVYLCASSSSGTGLNEQYFGPGTRLTVT.

The chain uses TRBV5-4 and TRBJ2-7; 9 bases line up with TRBD2. In germline, CDR1 is SGHNT, CDR2 YYREEE (reference sequence). J was trimmed by 4 bases and V by 0 bases; bases with no gene match: 2. The CDR3 consists of 14 residues. CDR3 sequence reads: CASSLGSGSYEQYF. Written as DNA, the CDR3 is TGTGCCAGCAGCTTGGGTAGCGGGAGTTACGAGCAGTACTTC.

The gene calls are TRBV5-1 and TRBJ1-1; D is undetermined. The V end lost 2 bases, the J end lost 1 base, and 9 bases lay between the germline ends. Germline CDR1 is SGHRS and CDR2 is YFSETQ. CDR3 length equals 14 residues. For the CDR3, the DNA is TGCGCCAGCAGCTTCAGTCCATCGAACACTGAAGCTTTCTTT. Its translation: CASSFSPSNTEAFF.

The chain has TRBV9 and TRBJ2-5, with a weak D call TRBD1 (5 bases). Germline V gene lookup returns CDR1 SGDLS and CDR2 YYNGEE. There are 13 residues in the CDR3. Between the trimmed V and J ends, which lost 7 bases and 2 bases, there was a span of 12 bases. The DNA of the CDR3 is TGTGCCAGCCAGGGAATAGGGCAAGAGACCCAGTACTTC. Amino acids: CASQGIGQETQYF.